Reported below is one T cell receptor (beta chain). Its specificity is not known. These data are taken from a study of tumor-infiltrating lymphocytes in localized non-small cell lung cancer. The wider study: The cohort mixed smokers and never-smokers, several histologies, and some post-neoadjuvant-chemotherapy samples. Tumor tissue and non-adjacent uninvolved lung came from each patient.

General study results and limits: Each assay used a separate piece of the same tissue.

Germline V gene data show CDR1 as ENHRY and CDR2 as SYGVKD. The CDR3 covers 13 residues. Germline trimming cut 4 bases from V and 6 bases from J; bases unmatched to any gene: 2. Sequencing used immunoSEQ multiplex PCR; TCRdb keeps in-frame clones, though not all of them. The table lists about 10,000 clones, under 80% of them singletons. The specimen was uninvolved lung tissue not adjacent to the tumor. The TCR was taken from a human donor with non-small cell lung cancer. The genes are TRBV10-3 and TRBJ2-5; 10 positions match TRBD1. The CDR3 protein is CAISGQGAKTQYF. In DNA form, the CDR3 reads TGTGCCATCAGTGGACAGGGGGCCAAGACCCAGTACTTC.